This T cell receptor (beta chain) was identified during a study of identical twins. General observations from the study: There was an excess of low generation probability in the out-of-frame alpha sequences that twins shared. Clonotypes of the beta chain that were abundant in cord blood carried fewer insertions (memory repertoires showed none).

Each CDR3 protein gets one entry after TCRdb re-called the 5' RACE reads with MiXCR. The sample holds roughly 690,000 distinct CDR3 sequences, around 6.1% seen once. The CDR3 spans 15 residues. The germline gives CDR1 DFQATT, CDR2 SNEGSKA (reference sequence). V shed 0 bases and J shed 0 bases, with 12 bases lying between them. This clonotype was detected many times. The antigen remains undetermined. The specimen was naive T cells sorted from blood. The chain couples TRBV20-1 to TRBJ2-7, with D uncertain. The TCR was taken from a young man in good health. For the CDR3, the DNA is TGCAGTGCTAGAGATGTGACGGTGAGCTCCTACGAGCAGTACTTC. It codes for CSARDVTVSSYEQYF.